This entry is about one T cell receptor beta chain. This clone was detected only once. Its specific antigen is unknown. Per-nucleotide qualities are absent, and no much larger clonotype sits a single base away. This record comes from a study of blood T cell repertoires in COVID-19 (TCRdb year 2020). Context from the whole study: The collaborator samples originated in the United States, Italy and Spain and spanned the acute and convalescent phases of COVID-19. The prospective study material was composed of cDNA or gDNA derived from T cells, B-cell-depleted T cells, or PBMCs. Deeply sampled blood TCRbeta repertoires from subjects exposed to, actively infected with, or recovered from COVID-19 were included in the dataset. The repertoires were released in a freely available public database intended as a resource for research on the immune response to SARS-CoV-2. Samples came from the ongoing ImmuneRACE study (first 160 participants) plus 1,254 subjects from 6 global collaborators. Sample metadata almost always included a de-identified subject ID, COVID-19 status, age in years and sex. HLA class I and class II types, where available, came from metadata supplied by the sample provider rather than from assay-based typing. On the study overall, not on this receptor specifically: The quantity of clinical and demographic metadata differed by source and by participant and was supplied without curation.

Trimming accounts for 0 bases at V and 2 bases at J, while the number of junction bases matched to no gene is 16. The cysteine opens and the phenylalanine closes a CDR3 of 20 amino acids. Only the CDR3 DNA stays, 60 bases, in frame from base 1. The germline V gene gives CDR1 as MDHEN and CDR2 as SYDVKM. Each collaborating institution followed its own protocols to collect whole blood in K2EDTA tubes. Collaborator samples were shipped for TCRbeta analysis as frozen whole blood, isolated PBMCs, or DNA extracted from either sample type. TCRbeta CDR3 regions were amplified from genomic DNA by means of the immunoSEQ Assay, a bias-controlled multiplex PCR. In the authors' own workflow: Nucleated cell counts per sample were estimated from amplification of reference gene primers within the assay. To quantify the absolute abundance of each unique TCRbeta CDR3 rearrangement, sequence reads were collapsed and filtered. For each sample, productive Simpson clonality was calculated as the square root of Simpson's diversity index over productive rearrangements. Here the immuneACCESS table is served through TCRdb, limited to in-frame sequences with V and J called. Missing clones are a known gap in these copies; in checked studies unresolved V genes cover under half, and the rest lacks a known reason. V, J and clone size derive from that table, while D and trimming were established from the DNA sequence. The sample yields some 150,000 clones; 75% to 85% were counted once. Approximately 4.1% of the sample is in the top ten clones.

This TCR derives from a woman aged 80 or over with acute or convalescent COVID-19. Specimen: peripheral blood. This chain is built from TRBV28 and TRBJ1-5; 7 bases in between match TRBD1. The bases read TGTGCCAGCAGTTTATGGGCCGAAGGCAGGGGGAGCCGGGGCAATCAGCCCCAGCATTTT. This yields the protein CASSLWAEGRGSRGNQPQHF. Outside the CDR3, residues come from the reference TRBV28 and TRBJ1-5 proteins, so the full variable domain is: DVKVTQSSRYLVKRTGEKVFLECVQDMDHENMFWYRQDPGLGLRLIYFSYDVKMKEKGDIPEGYSVSREKKERFSLILESASTNQTSMYLCASSLWAEGRGSRGNQPQHFGDGTRLSIL.